This TCR beta chain stems from a study of cytomegalovirus exposure and HLA in healthy donors. Use of 60 Vbeta and 13 Jbeta primers characterized the PCR. This table comes from immunoSEQ multiplex PCR, and its TCRdb copy is limited to in-frame clones, with some not included. The sample records 150,000 to 200,000 clones, about three quarters being singletons. Germline V CDR1 and CDR2: MDHEN, SYDVKM. The CDR3 runs 14 residues. V and J are TRBV28 and TRBJ2-5, with D perhaps TRBD2 (6 bases). The J call may be in error: the DNA end matches TRBJ2-7 better. The specimen sequenced was PBMCs. The clonotype was recovered from a woman between 35 and 50 years old in good health and CMV-seropositive. DNA for the CDR3: TGTGCCAGCAGTTTGGCGGGACCCTCCTACGAGCAGTACTTC. Translated, it gives CASSLAGPSYEQYF.